The source of this T cell receptor beta chain is a study of PD-1 and CTLA-4 blockade in melanoma. V lost 0 bases to trimming and J lost 6 bases, with 9 bases between them. Germline-derived CDR1 and CDR2 are SGHTS and YDEGEE. CDR3 size: 13 residues. Clones were sequenced by immunoSEQ multiplex PCR, and TCRdb holds only the in-frame ones, with some missing. Among 6,000 to 8,500 clones listed, around 80% were seen once. This specimen consisted of CD8+ T cells from peripheral blood, obtained before anti-PD-1 treatment. This TCR came from a human donor with melanoma. This rearrangement joins TRBV5-8 to TRBJ1-2; TRBD1 might be the D (6 bases). The CDR3 loop reads CASSLGQVDGYTF. CDR3 bases: TGTGCCAGCAGCTTGGGACAGGTTGATGGCTACACCTTC.